A selection of T cell receptor beta chains follows, all from one sample in a study of human thymus T cells. Profiling relied on immunoSEQ multiplex PCR, and the TCRdb table lists in-frame clones only, not all of them. Of some 130,000 clones listed, just under 95% are singletons. The source material was thymus tissue. The receptors were sampled from a boy under two years old with a congenital heart defect but otherwise immunologically healthy. Both conserved end residues are part of each CDR3. The D gene is left open where the match is weak. Size is omitted from some rows. Given values are once, few, many or a class for expanded clones.

V	J	D	size	DNA	CDR3
TRBV7-9	TRBJ2-7	NA	NA	TGTGCCAGCAGCCGAAGAGGGGGGGATTCCTACGAGCAGTACTTC	CASSRRGGDSYEQYF
TRBV29-1	TRBJ2-5	TRBD2	NA	TGCAGCGCACTAGCGGGGGGGCTTGAGACCCAGTACTTC	CSALAGGLETQYF
TRBV7-8	TRBJ1-5	TRBD1	NA	TGTGCCAGCAGCTTAGTACCTCGGACAGGGGGAAGCAATCAGCCCCAGCATTTT	CASSLVPRTGGSNQPQHF
TRBV6-1	TRBJ2-7	NA	NA	TGTGCCAGCACTTACAGGGAAGTAACCTACGAGCAGTACTTC	CASTYREVTYEQYF
TRBV11-2	TRBJ2-7	NA	NA	TGTGCCAGCAGCTTAGAAACAGTAAGAGCCTACGAGCAGTACTTC	CASSLETVRAYEQYF
TRBV27	TRBJ1-1	NA	NA	TGTGCCAGCAGTCCCTCAAGTGGAAGGGGGATATACACTGAAGCTTTCTTT	CASSPSSGRGIYTEAFF
TRBV13	TRBJ2-3	NA	NA	TGTGCCAGCAGCTTAGGAAAGAGGGGTACGCAGTATTTT	CASSLGKRGTQYF
TRBV4-1	TRBJ2-7	NA	NA	TGCGCCAGCAGCCAAGATTACCCCCTCAGACCCGACGAGCAGTACTTC	CASSQDYPLRPDEQYF
TRBV2	TRBJ2-2	NA	NA	TGTGCCAGCAGTGTGAGGGGGGTCACCGGGGAGCTGTTTTTT	CASSVRGVTGELFF
TRBV15	TRBJ1-5	NA	NA	TGTGCCACCAGCAAAAACCGGACGGCCTCAAATCAGCCCCAGCATTTT	CATSKNRTASNQPQHF
TRBV2	TRBJ2-5	TRBD2	once	TGTGCCAGCAGCCATAGCGGGGGGGCCCGTGAGACCCAGTACTTC	CASSHSGGARETQYF
TRBV30	TRBJ1-2	NA	NA	TGTGCCTGGAAGACAGAGATATATGGCTACACCTTC	CAWKTEIYGYTF
TRBV30	TRBJ2-7	NA	NA	TGTGCCTGGAGTATGCTAGGGGAAGGCTACGAGCAGTACTTC	CAWSMLGEGYEQYF
TRBV27	TRBJ1-1	NA	once	TGTGCCAGACACCCGCAGGGCCGGGTACGGAGGGACACTGAAGCTTTCTTT	CARHPQGRVRRDTEAFF
TRBV30	TRBJ1-1	NA	once	TGTGCCTGGAGTGTACGAGGGGGGTACACTGAAGCTTTCTTT	CAWSVRGGYTEAFF
TRBV7-9	TRBJ1-1	NA	few	TGTGCCAGCAGCTTATCGATGTCTCGGGGGAACACTGAAGCTTTCTTT	CASSLSMSRGNTEAFF
TRBV6-6	TRBJ1-5	NA	NA	TGTGCCAGCAGTTACTCGACTGGTGTTCAGGATCAGCCCCAGCATTTT	CASSYSTGVQDQPQHF
TRBV15	TRBJ2-7	TRBD2	NA	TGTGCCACCAGCAGGCCCGATTTGGGCGGGGGACCCGGGGAGCAGTACTTC	CATSRPDLGGGPGEQYF
TRBV10-3	TRBJ2-5	NA	NA	TGTGCCATCAGTAAATACTCAAGGGACAACCTCCAAGAGACCCAGTACTTC	CAISKYSRDNLQETQYF
TRBV7-2	TRBJ1-4	NA	NA	TGTGCCAGCAGCTTAGGATCGGGAATCTCCCTTAATGAAAAACTGTTTTTT	CASSLGSGISLNEKLFF
TRBV5-1	TRBJ2-1	TRBD1	NA	TGCGCCAGCAGCTGGGGACAGTACAATGAGCAGTTCTTC	CASSWGQYNEQFF
TRBV6-5	TRBJ2-5	NA	NA	TGTGCCAGCAGTTACGCAGGGAACCAAGAGACCCAGTACTTC	CASSYAGNQETQYF
TRBV2	TRBJ1-4	NA	NA	TGTGCCAGCAGTGAAGAGGGGCCACCACAACTGTTTTTT	CASSEEGPPQLFF
TRBV12-5	TRBJ2-1	NA	NA	TGTGCTAGTGGTTTCCCCTTCGTCCCACGGACAGCTCTCAATGAGCAGTTCTTC	CASGFPFVPRTALNEQFF
TRBV2	TRBJ2-2	NA	NA	TGTGCCAGCACCGAGGGACGGGGGGCCCCCAGCACCGGGGAGCTGTTTTTT	CASTEGRGAPSTGELFF
TRBV6-5	TRBJ1-4	NA	once	TGTGCCAGCAGTTACAGTGGGGCGTCTAGGGAAAAACTGTTTTTT	CASSYSGASREKLFF
TRBV6-5	TRBJ2-1	NA	NA	TGTGCCAGCAGTTTCAGGGCACCCCGGTTAGTTGAGCAGTTCTTC	CASSFRAPRLVEQFF
TRBV4-3	TRBJ2-2	NA	NA	TGCGCCAGCAGCCAAGATGTAGGGGGCGGGGAGCTGTTTTTT	CASSQDVGGGELFF
TRBV5-6	TRBJ2-3	NA	NA	TGTGCCAGCAGCTCCCAGGACTCCTCGGATACGCAGTATTTT	CASSSQDSSDTQYF